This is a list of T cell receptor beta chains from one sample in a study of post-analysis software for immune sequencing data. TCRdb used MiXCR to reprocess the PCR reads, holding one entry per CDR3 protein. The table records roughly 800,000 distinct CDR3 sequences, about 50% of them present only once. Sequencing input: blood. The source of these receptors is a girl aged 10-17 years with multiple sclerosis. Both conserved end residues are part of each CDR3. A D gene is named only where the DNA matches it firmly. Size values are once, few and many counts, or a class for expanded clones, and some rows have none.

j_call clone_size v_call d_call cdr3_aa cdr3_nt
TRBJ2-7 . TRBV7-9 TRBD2 CASSPLAGLKYEQYF TGTGCCAGCAGCCCACTAGCGGGTCTTAAGTACGAGCAGTACTTC
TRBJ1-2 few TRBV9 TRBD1 CASSATGTAYGYTF TGTGCCAGCAGCGCAACCGGGACAGCCTATGGCTACACCTTC
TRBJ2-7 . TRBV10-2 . CASSESAKGVDYEQYF TGCGCCAGCAGTGAGTCAGCGAAGGGGGTGGACTACGAGCAGTACTTC
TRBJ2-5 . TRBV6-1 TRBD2 CASSARGRAISDEQYF TGTGCCAGCAGTGCGCGTGGGAGGGCCATTTCGGATGAGCAGTACTTC
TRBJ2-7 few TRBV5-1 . CASSTRDAQSSYEQYF TGCGCCAGCAGCACACGGGACGCCCAAAGCTCCTACGAGCAGTACTTC
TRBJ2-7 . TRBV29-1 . CSVSRDPYEQYF TGCAGCGTGAGTCGGGACCCCTACGAGCAGTACTTC
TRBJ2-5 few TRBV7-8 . CASSRLDPEETQYF TGTGCCAGCAGCCGCTTGGACCCGGAAGAGACCCAGTACTTC
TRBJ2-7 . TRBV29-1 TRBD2 CSAEGLAGGSSYNEQYF TGCAGCGCCGAGGGACTAGCGGGAGGGAGCTCCTACAATGAGCAGTACTTC
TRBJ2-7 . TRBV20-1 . CSATFATGRAYEQYF TGCAGTGCTACTTTCGCGACAGGGAGGGCCTACGAGCAGTACTTC
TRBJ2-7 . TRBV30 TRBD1 CAWTPLWDSQGEQYF TGTGCCTGGACCCCCCTCTGGGACAGTCAAGGCGAGCAGTACTTC
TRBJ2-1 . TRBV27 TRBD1 CATRTGALTEQFF TGTGCCACCCGGACAGGGGCCCTCACAGAGCAGTTCTTC
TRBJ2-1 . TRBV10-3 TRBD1 CAISGGQGGRQLGHNEQFF TGTGCCATCAGTGGGGGACAGGGGGGCCGACAACTAGGACACAATGAGCAGTTCTTC
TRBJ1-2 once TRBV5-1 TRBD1 CASSLAATGTDYGYTF TGCGCCAGCAGCTTGGCTGCCACCGGGACAGACTATGGCTACACCTTC
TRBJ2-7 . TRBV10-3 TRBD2 CAASGMAGRAGDEQYF TGTGCCGCCAGCGGAATGGCTGGGAGGGCCGGGGACGAGCAGTACTTC
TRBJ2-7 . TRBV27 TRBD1 CASSNRGKGMYEQYF TGTGCCAGCAGCAACAGGGGAAAAGGAATGTACGAGCAGTACTTC
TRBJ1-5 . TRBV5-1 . CASRPETGRNQPQHF TGCGCCAGCAGGCCGGAAACAGGCCGGAATCAGCCCCAGCATTTT
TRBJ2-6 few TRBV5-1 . CASSSTRGPGANVLTF TGCGCCAGCAGCTCGACCAGGGGTCCCGGGGCCAACGTCCTGACTTTC
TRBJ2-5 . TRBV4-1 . CASSQERAGTAEQQYF TGCGCCAGCAGCCAAGAAAGGGCGGGGACCGCCGAACAGCAGTACTTC
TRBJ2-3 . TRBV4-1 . CASSQARDLDTQYF TGCGCCAGCAGCCAAGCGAGGGACCTAGATACGCAGTATTTT
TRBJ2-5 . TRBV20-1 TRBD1 CSAGQGKETQYF TGCAGTGCCGGACAGGGGAAAGAGACCCAGTACTTC
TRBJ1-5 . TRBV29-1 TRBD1 CSVGPTGNNQPQHF TGCAGCGTTGGACCGACAGGGAACAATCAGCCCCAGCATTTT
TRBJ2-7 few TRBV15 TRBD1 CATSRPTGTGAYEQYF TGTGCCACCAGCAGACCAACCGGGACAGGGGCATACGAGCAGTACTTC
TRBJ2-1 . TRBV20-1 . CSARRADYRNNEQFF TGCAGTGCTAGACGGGCGGACTATCGGAACAATGAGCAGTTCTTC
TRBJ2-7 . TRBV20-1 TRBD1 CSASSSDRGSYEQYF TGCAGTGCTAGCTCCTCGGACAGGGGTTCCTACGAGCAGTACTTC
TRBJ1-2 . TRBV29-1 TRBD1 CSVADRGYGRYTF TGCAGCGTTGCCGACAGGGGTTATGGGCGCTACACCTTC
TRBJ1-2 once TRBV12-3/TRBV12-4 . CASSLNTGAWDGYTF TGTGCCAGCAGTTTAAACACGGGGGCCTGGGATGGCTACACCTTC
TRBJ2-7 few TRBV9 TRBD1 CASGGTGLYEQYF TGTGCCAGCGGCGGGACAGGGTTGTACGAGCAGTACTTC
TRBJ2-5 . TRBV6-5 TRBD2 CASSLQNPGLAGGLRQETQYF TGTGCCAGCAGTTTACAAAACCCGGGACTAGCGGGGGGGCTGAGGCAAGAGACCCAGTACTTC
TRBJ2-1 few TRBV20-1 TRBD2 CSARLAGTYNEQFF TGCAGTGCTAGACTAGCGGGGACCTACAATGAGCAGTTCTTC
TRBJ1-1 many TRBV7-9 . CASSLGLGALNTEAFF TGTGCCAGCAGCTTAGGGTTAGGGGCTCTGAACACTGAAGCTTTCTTT